Below are 30 T cell receptor beta chains sequenced from a single sample in a study of shared clonotypes between healthy human individuals (dated by TCRdb to the early 2020s). CD8 naive samples were obtained by positive selection for CCR7 among CD45RO-negative cells, yielding a CD45RA+CCR7+ population from which TemRA cells were excluded. The library was made by the immunoSEQ multiplex PCR assay. This immuneACCESS table, as held by TCRdb, lists in-frame sequences with V and J called but not all clones. Of the missing ones, under half trace to an unresolved V gene in checked studies; the others have no known cause. The sample table holds just over 2,000,000 clones, of which just under 95% were seen once. The ten largest clones take up about 1.1% of the sample. The specimen sequenced was naive CD8+ T cells sorted from blood. The cell subset or site label of this sample denotes: CD45RA+CCR7+. These receptors originate from a man between 18 and 35 years old in good health.

CDR3 region: CASSQGSWLGGETQYF. DNA for the CDR3: TGTGCCAGCAGCCAAGGTAGTTGGTTAGGTGGAGAGACCCAGTACTTC. This chain uses TRBV14 with TRBJ2-5; the D is unclear. V was shortened by 1 base and J by 4 bases, with 16 bases between the two germline ends. The CDR3 length is 16 residues. Germline V CDR1 and CDR2: SGHDN, FVKESK. The variable domain in full, with the rest retrieved from reference TRBV14 and TRBJ2-5, is EAGVTQFPSHSVIEKGQTVTLRCDPISGHDNLYWYRRVMGKEIKFLLHFVKESKQDESGMPNNRFLAERTGGTYSTLKVQPAELEDSGVYFCASSQGSWLGGETQYFGPGTRLLVL.

The chain couples TRBV13 to TRBJ1-2; TRBD1 matches at 7 bases. The CDR3 contains 13 residues. V shed 5 bases, J shed 5 bases, and the junction held 5 bases outside the gene matches. The V gene's germline CDR1 is PRHDT and CDR2 FYEKMQ (reference sequence). This CDR3 reads CASSPQGEYGYTF. CDR3 DNA: TGTGCCAGCAGCCCCCAGGGGGAATATGGCTACACCTTC.

The V gene is TRBV7-8, the J gene TRBJ1-4, with D unclear. CDR3 length: 14 residues. Trimming left V 6 bases short and J 5 bases short, with 13 bases between. CDR1 and CDR2 (germline): SGHVS, FQNEAQ. This CDR3 is CASSRTDFNEKLFF. The CDR3 DNA sequence: TGTGCCAGCAGTCGGACGGACTTCAATGAAAAACTGTTTTTT.

V usage is TRBV5-4 and J usage is TRBJ2-7, with a possible D match to TRBD2 (6 bases). The length of the CDR3 is 14 residues. Germline CDR1 is SGHNT and CDR2 is YYREEE (reference sequence). Trimming stripped 0 bases from V and 3 bases from J, with 10 bases between. The CDR3 protein is CASSLEIGSYEQYF. CDR3 in DNA: TGTGCCAGCAGCTTGGAGATCGGGAGCTACGAGCAGTACTTC.

The rearrangement joins TRBV30 to TRBJ1-1, with a possible D match to TRBD1 (5 bases). Trimming cost V 6 bases and J 1 base, with 12 bases left between them. The V gene's germline CDR1 is GTSNPN and CDR2 SVGIG (reference sequence). This CDR3 comprises 13 residues. This chain's CDR3 is CACRGARNTEAFF. The CDR3 DNA follows: TGTGCCTGCCGGGGCGCCAGGAACACTGAAGCTTTCTTT.

Comment on this clone: One end of the junction is discordant with germline, which a read error may explain. The V and J genes are TRBV6-1 and TRBJ2-3, with 7 nucleotides matching TRBD2. This CDR3 comprises 17 residues. Germline loops: CDR1 MNHNS, CDR2 SASEGT. Here the CDR3 DNA reads TGTGCCAGCAGTAAAGCTAGCGGCCCGCTAAGGATAGATACGCAGTATTTT. Protein product: CASSKASGPLRIDTQYF.

This clone was seen just once. The J gene is TRBJ1-2, the V gene TRBV27, with a tentative D call TRBD1 (5 bases). The germline CDR1 and CDR2 sequences are MNHEY and SMNVEV (reference sequence). This CDR3 has 16 amino acids. The ends were cut back, 5 bases at V and 4 bases at J, with 20 bases in the middle. CDR3 loop: CASSPSAGEVGYGYTF. Here the CDR3 DNA reads TGTGCCAGCAGTCCCTCAGCGGGGGAGGTTGGCTATGGCTACACCTTC.

The chain has TRBV11-2 and TRBJ1-4; TRBD1 might be the D (6 bases). The CDR3 runs to 13 residues. CDR1 and CDR2 from the germline V gene are SGHAT and FQNNGV. The V and J ends lost 5 bases and 8 bases respectively, with 12 bases between them. CDR3 amino acids: CASSTLGQEKLFF. The DNA of the CDR3 is TGTGCCAGCAGCACCCTCGGACAGGAAAAACTGTTTTTT. Complete variable domain (other parts from reference TRBV11-2 and TRBJ1-4): EAGVAQSPRYKIIEKRQSVAFWCNPISGHATLYWYQQILGQGPKLLIQFQNNGVVDDSQLPKDRFSAERLKGVDSTLKIQPAKLEDSAVYLCASSTLGQEKLFFGSGTQLSVL.

To note about this clone: This specimen includes other DNA sequences encoding the same CDR3. The chain carries TRBV9 and TRBJ2-5; D uncertain. V shed 0 bases and J shed 5 bases, with 8 bases lying between them. CDR1 SGDLS and CDR2 YYNGEE come from the germline V gene. The CDR3 runs 13 residues. The CDR3 reads CASSVEGLETQYF. Written as DNA, the CDR3 is TGTGCCAGCAGCGTAGAAGGGTTGGAGACCCAGTACTTC.

This clone was counted a single time. V and J are TRBV7-9 and TRBJ2-3; no clear D. V lost 5 bases and J 4 bases, leaving 13 bases between the germline ends. The CDR3 runs 14 residues. Germline CDR1 is SEHNR and CDR2 is FQNEAQ (reference sequence). Here the CDR3 reads CASSKSTKPDTQYF. The CDR3 DNA is TGTGCCAGCAGCAAAAGCACGAAGCCAGATACGCAGTATTTT.

The chain combines TRBV25-1 with TRBJ1-4, with no clear D. V was cut by 6 bases and J by 8 bases, with 7 bases left in between. CDR3 length: 11 residues. Germline V CDR1 and CDR2: MGHDK, SYGVNS. In DNA form, the CDR3 reads TGTGCCAGCAGCACCGCCGAAAAACTGTTTTTT. This encodes CASSTAEKLFF.

About this clone itself: The sample carries other DNA sequences with the same CDR3. The rearrangement links TRBV5-6 to TRBJ2-7; D is ambiguous. CDR1 and CDR2 from the germline V gene are SGHDT and YYEEEE. This CDR3 is 12 amino acids long. Trimming pared 4 bases from V and 1 base from J, leaving 6 bases between. DNA of the CDR3: TGTGCCAGCAGCGCTTCATCCTACGAGCAGTACTTC. Translating it yields CASSASSYEQYF.

The DNA of the CDR3 is TGTGCCAGCAGCGTAGCTACAGGGTCCGAAAAACTGTTTTTT. Translation: CASSVATGSEKLFF. The rearrangement uses TRBV9 and TRBJ1-4, with D possibly TRBD1 on 6 matching bases. V was shortened by 0 bases and J by 8 bases, with 11 bases between the two germline ends. CDR1 is SGDLS, CDR2 YYNGEE, per germline. The CDR3 length is 14 residues.

The rearrangement links TRBV6-6 to TRBJ1-2, with D possibly TRBD1 on 6 matching bases. V was shortened by 7 bases and J by 0 bases, with 15 bases between the two germline ends. CDR3 length equals 15 residues. Germline CDR1 is MNHNY and CDR2 is SVGAGI (reference sequence). The CDR3 nucleotides are TGTGCCAGCACCACGACAGGCCCCGCTAACTATGGCTACACCTTC. This gives the protein CASTTTGPANYGYTF.

This chain joins TRBV13 and TRBJ2-3; D uncertain. The CDR3 runs 15 residues. In germline, CDR1 is PRHDT, CDR2 FYEKMQ (reference sequence). V was clipped by 5 bases and J by 1 base, with 13 bases between them. The CDR3 nucleotides read TGTGCCAGCAGCCCGAATTCAGACGGCACAGATACGCAGTATTTT. Amino acid sequence: CASSPNSDGTDTQYF.

This chain joins TRBV7-3 and TRBJ1-1; D is perhaps TRBD1 (5 bases). CDR1 SGHTA and CDR2 FQGTGA come from the germline V gene. The V end lost 1 base, the J end lost 8 bases, and 11 bases lay between the germline ends. The CDR3 contains 13 residues. This CDR3 reads CASSLIEWGEAFF. CDR3 bases: TGTGCCAGCAGCTTAATAGAGTGGGGGGAAGCTTTCTTT.

This clone was picked up one time. The chain uses TRBV20-1 and TRBJ1-6; D unclear. V was trimmed by 6 bases and J by 10 bases, leaving 10 bases between them. Germline V lookup: CDR1 DFQATT, CDR2 SNEGSKA (reference sequence). The CDR3 runs 11 residues. The CDR3, as DNA: TGCAGTGCGGTGGGAGACTCACCCCTCCACTTT. Protein sequence: CSAVGDSPLHF.

The chain couples TRBV6-6 to TRBJ1-2; tentatively, D is TRBD1 (5 bases). The germline V gene encodes CDR1 MNHNY and CDR2 SVGAGI (reference sequence). Trimming cost V 10 bases and J 6 bases, with 12 bases left between them. This CDR3 has 11 amino acids. Here the CDR3 DNA reads TGTGCCACGCCAGAGGGGAATGGCTACACCTTC. Its protein is CATPEGNGYTF.

The chain is built from TRBV13 and TRBJ2-7; the D gene is possibly TRBD2 (6 bases). The V end was cut by 4 bases, the J end by 4 bases, with 17 bases between. The CDR3 loop spans 15 amino acids. Germline V gene data show CDR1 as PRHDT and CDR2 as FYEKMQ (reference sequence). The CDR3 DNA follows: TGTGCCAGCAGCTCCCACGGTAGCGGCTATTACGAGCAGTACTTC. Its protein is CASSSHGSGYYEQYF.

In its sample, this clone was seen once. CDR3 sequence reads: CASEALNTEAFF. CDR3 DNA sequence: TGTGCCAGCGAAGCCCTGAACACTGAAGCTTTCTTT. This chain connects TRBV7-9 to TRBJ1-1, with D uncertain. The V gene's germline CDR1 is SEHNR and CDR2 FQNEAQ (reference sequence). There are 12 residues in the CDR3. V shed 8 bases and J shed 0 bases, with 7 bases lying between them.

Concerning this clone: Other DNA sequences in this sample translate to the same CDR3. This chain's CDR3 is CASSVGGAGGYNEQFF. DNA for the CDR3: TGTGCCAGCAGCGTAGGAGGAGCGGGAGGGTACAATGAGCAGTTCTTC. This rearrangement joins TRBV9 to TRBJ2-1, with 10 nucleotides matching TRBD2. The V gene's germline CDR1 is SGDLS and CDR2 YYNGEE. J was trimmed by 4 bases and V by 0 bases; bases with no gene match: 4. This CDR3 contains 16 residues.

As regards this clone: Other DNA variants within this sample encode the same CDR3. V is TRBV27 and J is TRBJ2-2, with no clear D. CDR1 MNHEY and CDR2 SMNVEV come from the germline V gene (reference sequence). The CDR3 extends over 12 amino acids. With 2 bases removed from V and 7 bases from J, the gap between germline ends came to 5 bases. The CDR3 loop reads CASSLIGGELFF. In DNA form, the CDR3 reads TGTGCCAGCAGTTTAATCGGCGGGGAGCTGTTTTTT.

Concerning this clone itself: The same CDR3 can be traced to other DNA sequences in this sample. The V call is TRBV4-1, the J call TRBJ1-1; D not resolved. The CDR3 length is 13 residues. Germline lookup yields CDR1 MGHRA and CDR2 YSYEKL. Trimming took off 4 bases at V and 0 bases at J, with 6 bases between the two ends. As DNA, the CDR3 is TGCGCCAGCAGCCCGGTAATGAACACTGAAGCTTTCTTT. Translated: CASSPVMNTEAFF.

V and J are TRBV4-3 and TRBJ2-6; unclear D gene. V lost 2 bases to trimming and J lost 2 bases, with 1 base between them. Germline lookup yields CDR1 LGHNA and CDR2 YSLEER. The CDR3 extends over 13 amino acids. The chain's CDR3 is CASSQPGANVLTF. CDR3 bases: TGCGCCAGCAGCCAACCTGGGGCCAACGTCCTGACTTTC.

The V call is TRBV5-1, the J call TRBJ2-1, with no clear D. The CDR3 consists of 13 residues. CDR1 is SGHRS, CDR2 YFSETQ, per germline. Trimming removed 1 base from V and 10 bases from J, with 12 bases in between. The CDR3 DNA reads TGCGCCAGCAGCTTGATAACGGATGGAGAGCAGTTCTTC. Translated, it gives CASSLITDGEQFF.

This chain uses TRBV7-9 with TRBJ1-1, with 7 bases identical to TRBD1. The CDR3 runs 11 residues. Unmatched junction bases numbered 2, after V lost 7 bases and J lost 6 bases. Germline assignment: CDR1 SEHNR and CDR2 FQNEAQ (reference sequence). The CDR3 DNA sequence: TGTGCCAGCACGACAGGGTCTGAAGCTTTCTTT. Translation gives CASTTGSEAFF.

This clone appeared a few times. This chain uses TRBV6-5 with TRBJ2-7, with D tentatively TRBD2 (7 bases). Germline CDR1 reads MNHEY; CDR2 reads SVGAGI. The CDR3 length is 15 residues. Trimming removed 8 bases from V and 3 bases from J, with 20 bases in between. CDR3: CASYRQAGALYEQYF. The CDR3 DNA follows: TGTGCCAGCTATAGACAGGCGGGGGCCCTCTACGAGCAGTACTTC.

The chain links TRBV6-1 to TRBJ2-7; D possibly uses TRBD1 or TRBD2 (5 bases each). The germline V gene encodes CDR1 MNHNS and CDR2 SASEGT. This CDR3 has 12 amino acids. V was shortened by 7 bases and J by 2 bases, with 9 bases between the two germline ends. CDR3 bases: TGTGCCAGCATGCAGGGACCCTACGAGCAGTACTTC. Translating it yields CASMQGPYEQYF.

The rearrangement uses TRBV4-1 and TRBJ2-7; TRBD2 matches at 7 bases. Germline V gene lookup returns CDR1 MGHRA and CDR2 YSYEKL. The CDR3 consists of 16 residues. The ends lost 0 bases at V and 3 bases at J; junction bases unmatched: 8. The CDR3 DNA sequence: TGCGCCAGCAGCCAAGATACGGGGGGTGAACACTACGAGCAGTACTTC. Protein sequence: CASSQDTGGEHYEQYF.

The rearrangement uses TRBV27 and TRBJ1-3; D ambiguous. The CDR3 contains 14 residues. V was cut by 6 bases and J by 4 bases, with 13 bases left in between. Germline CDR1 and CDR2: MNHEY and SMNVEV (reference sequence). CDR3 amino acids: CASSPRSTGNTIYF. In DNA form, the CDR3 reads TGTGCCAGCAGCCCCAGGTCGACGGGAAACACCATATATTTT.